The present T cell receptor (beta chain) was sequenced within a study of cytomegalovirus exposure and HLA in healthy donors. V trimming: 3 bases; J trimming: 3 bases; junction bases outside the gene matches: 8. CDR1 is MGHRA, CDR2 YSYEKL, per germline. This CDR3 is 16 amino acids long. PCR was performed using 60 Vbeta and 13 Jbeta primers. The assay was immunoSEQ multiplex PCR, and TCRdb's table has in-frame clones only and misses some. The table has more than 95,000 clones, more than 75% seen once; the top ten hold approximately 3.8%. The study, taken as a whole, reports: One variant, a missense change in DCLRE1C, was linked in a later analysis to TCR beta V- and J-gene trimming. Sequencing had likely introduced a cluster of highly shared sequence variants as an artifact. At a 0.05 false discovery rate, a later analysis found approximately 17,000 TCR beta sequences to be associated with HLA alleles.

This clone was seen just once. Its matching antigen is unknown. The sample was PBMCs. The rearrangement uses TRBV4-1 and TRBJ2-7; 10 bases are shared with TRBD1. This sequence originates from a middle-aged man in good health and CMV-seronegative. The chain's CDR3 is CASSQPGQGKGYEQYF. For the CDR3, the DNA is TGCGCCAGCAGCCAGCCGGGACAGGGGAAAGGCTACGAGCAGTACTTC.